This T cell receptor (beta chain) was recorded in a study of blood T cell repertoires in COVID-19. Study-level information: T cells, B-cell-depleted T cells, or PBMCs supplied cDNA or gDNA.

In the authors' workflow: The assay estimated nucleated cells by amplifying reference gene primers. Measured with immunoSEQ multiplex PCR; TCRdb has only the in-frame clones, and not every one. The V and J calls and clone size were taken over from that table, and D and trimming were inferred from the DNA. The sample contains about 200,000 clones, 80% to 85% of which appear only once. The CDR3 sequence is 15 residues long. The ends were cut back, 4 bases at V and 0 bases at J, with 13 bases in the middle. Per the germline V gene, CDR1 is SQVTM and CDR2 is ANQGSEA. The count of this clone is one. Assignment of participants to cohorts was predicated upon participant-reported clinical history.

The chain links TRBV29-1 to TRBJ2-1; D possibly corresponds to TRBD2 (5 bases). The sequence came from a woman aged 30 to 39 who had been exposed to COVID-19. Sequencing input: PBMCs or T cells enriched from blood (not recorded which). The CDR3 region is CSVGLRATSYNEQFF. The CDR3 nucleotides read TGCAGCGTTGGGCTGAGGGCAACCTCCTACAATGAGCAGTTCTTC.